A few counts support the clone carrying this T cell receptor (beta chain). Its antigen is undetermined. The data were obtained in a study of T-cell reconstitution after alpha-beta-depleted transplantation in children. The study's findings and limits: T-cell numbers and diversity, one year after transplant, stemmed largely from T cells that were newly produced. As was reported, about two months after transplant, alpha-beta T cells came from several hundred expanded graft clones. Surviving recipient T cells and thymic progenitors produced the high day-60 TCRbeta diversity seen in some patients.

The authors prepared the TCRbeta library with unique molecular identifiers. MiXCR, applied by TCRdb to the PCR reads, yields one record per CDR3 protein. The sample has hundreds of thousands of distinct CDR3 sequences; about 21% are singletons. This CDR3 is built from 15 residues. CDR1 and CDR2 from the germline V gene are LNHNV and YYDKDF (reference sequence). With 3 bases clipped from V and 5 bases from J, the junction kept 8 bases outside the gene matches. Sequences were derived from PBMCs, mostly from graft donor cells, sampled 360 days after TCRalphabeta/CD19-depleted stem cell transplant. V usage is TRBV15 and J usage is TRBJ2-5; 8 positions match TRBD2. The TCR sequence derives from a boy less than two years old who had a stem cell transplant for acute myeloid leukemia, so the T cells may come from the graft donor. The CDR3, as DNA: TGTGCCACCAGCAGCCGGTCCGGGGGGGGTGAGACCCAGTACTTC. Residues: CATSSRSGGGETQYF.